The sequence of this T cell receptor beta chain was determined in a study of blood T cell repertoires in COVID-19. Across the study: Italy, Spain and the United States were the sources of the convalescent and acute COVID-19 samples.

TCRdb keeps only in-frame clones here, not all; method: immunoSEQ multiplex PCR. The data hold under 60,000 clones, with less than 90% observed a single time. CDR1 and CDR2 (germline): MNHEY, SVGAGI. CDR3 size: 15 residues. V dropped 4 bases and J dropped 2; count of bases not matched to a gene: 7. The source material was peripheral blood. The gene calls are TRBV6-5 and TRBJ2-5; 7 bases agree with TRBD1. The TCR was taken from a human donor in a cohort sampled during active COVID-19. Here the CDR3 reads CASSLTGTAQETQYF. CDR3 nucleotides: TGTGCCAGCAGTTTAACCGGGACAGCACAAGAGACCCAGTACTTC.